Listed below are T cell receptor beta chains from one sample, sequenced in a study of OX40 agonist ivuxolimab in advanced cancers. Libraries were prepared by immunoSEQ multiplex PCR; TCRdb keeps only in-frame clonotypes and omits some of them. The data contain about 49,000 clones, approximately 81% of them singletons. Sequencing was performed on CD4+ or CD8+ T cells sorted from blood, taken in a trial of the OX40 agonist ivuxolimab. The receptor set was obtained from an adult with an advanced solid tumor such as melanoma, head and neck, liver or kidney cancer. Each CDR3 is given with its conserved first and last residue.

>TRBJ1-2|TRBV5-6
CASSLRDVYGYTF
>TRBJ1-1|TRBV7-9
CASSLGPGSNTEAFF
>TRBJ1-4|TRBV27
CASSLSGPPRRSNEKLFF
>TRBJ2-1|TRBV5-8
CASSLAPTDYNEQFF
>TRBJ2-1|TRBV27
CASSLPGGNEQFF
>TRBJ2-2|TRBV19
CASSITALNTGELFF
>TRBJ2-5|TRBV7-7
CASSLAAAGSETQYF
>TRBJ1-2|TRBV9
CASSARSGTGFYGYTF
>TRBJ1-6|TRBV7-2
CASSLGTPPLHF
>TRBJ1-6|TRBV6-1
CASALGGSYNSPLHF
>TRBJ2-7|TRBV28
CASSRDIYEQYF
>TRBJ2-2|TRBV7-8
CASSLAAGGGELFF
>TRBJ1-1|TRBV4-3
CASSQDSVAWGTEAFF
>TRBJ1-1|TRBV7-8
CASSLMNTEAFF
>TRBJ1-1|TRBV7-9
CASSIKGMANTEAFF
>TRBJ2-5|TRBV19
CASSLPTGSGQETQYF
>TRBJ2-2|TRBV5-8
CASSLGPNTGELFF
>TRBJ2-1|TRBV27
CASSFPGNEQFF
>TRBJ1-5|TRBV5-6
CASSYGTGNNQPQHF
>TRBJ1-1|TRBV5-4
CASSPPGEIITEAFF
>TRBJ1-1|TRBV5-4
CASSLAAGGDTEAFF
>TRBJ2-7|TRBV20-1
CSALPYEQYF
>TRBJ1-3|TRBV7-9
CASSLGERSSGNTIYF
>TRBJ2-1|TRBV11-3
CASSLDPGGNEQFF
>TRBJ2-7|TRBV7-9
CASSLSGQGLYEQYF
>TRBJ1-2|TRBV4-1
CASSQEGGQTNYGYTF
>TRBJ1-6|TRBV4-1
CASSQGQGNSPLHF
>TRBJ1-6|TRBV4-3
CASSQTSGTGGSPLHF
>TRBJ2-3|TRBV4-1
CASSQGLSSTDTQYF
>TRBJ2-5|TRBV27
CASSSGRYQETQYF
>TRBJ1-2|TRBV30
CATPGYGYTF
>TRBJ1-1|TRBV6-5
CASSYSLTGTEAFF
>TRBJ1-1|TRBV5-1
CASSWGRGYTEAFF
>TRBJ2-7|TRBV9
CASSPPHSYEQYF
>TRBJ1-2|TRBV4-1
CASSQGGVAGHYGYTF
>TRBJ2-5|TRBV9
CASSSGLAEQKETQYF
>TRBJ1-1|TRBV4-3
CASSQGAGDRDDTEAFF
>TRBJ2-3|TRBV27
CASSSFRLTDTQYF
>TRBJ2-7|TRBV9
CASSPTGGRSYEQYF
>TRBJ1-2|TRBV4-1
CASSQVRGDGNGYTF
>TRBJ1-1|TRBV29-1
CSVEGQNPNTEAFF
>TRBJ1-2|TRBV29-1
CSVGTASTDYGYTF
>TRBJ2-1|TRBV11-2
CASSSPGGDEQFF
>TRBJ1-6|TRBV7-2
CASSLDTGGNSPLHF
>TRBJ2-3|TRBV7-6
CASSLGTDTQYF
>TRBJ1-4|TRBV29-1
CSVVSGGVTNEKLFF
>TRBJ1-3|TRBV30
CAWSVHGSGNTIYF
>TRBJ1-1|TRBV19
CASRAVPLNTEAFF
>TRBJ2-6|TRBV28
CASSFMSIHEPGANVLTF